A selection of T cell receptor beta chains follows, all from one sample in a study of blood T cell repertoires in COVID-19. Assay used: immunoSEQ multiplex PCR; TCRdb lists only in-frame clones, some missing. The sample shows fewer than 130,000 clones, about 85% of them seen only once. Sequencing used peripheral blood. The receptors come from a human donor in a cohort sampled during active COVID-19. The CDR3 runs from the conserved cysteine through the conserved F or W. A D gene is named only where the DNA matches it firmly. The size field is filled for only some rows; it gives once, few, many or a size class.

clone_size,d_call,j_call,v_call,cdr3_aa,cdr3_nt
NA,NA,TRBJ2-5,TRBV19,CASSMQQGRGVETQYF,TGTGCCAGTAGTATGCAACAGGGGCGCGGGGTGGAGACCCAGTACTTC
NA,TRBD2,TRBJ2-1,TRBV30,CAWSVLGGGSYNEQFF,TGTGCCTGGAGTGTACTCGGCGGGGGGTCCTACAATGAGCAGTTCTTC
NA,NA,TRBJ1-6,TRBV7-2,CASSLPNLYNSPLHF,TGTGCCAGCAGCTTACCTAACCTCTATAATTCACCCCTCCACTTT
NA,TRBD1,TRBJ1-5,TRBV7-2,CASSQQGSYQPQHF,TGTGCCAGCAGCCAACAGGGGTCCTATCAGCCCCAGCATTTT
NA,TRBD2,TRBJ2-5,TRBV6-5,CASSLTSGQETQYF,TGTGCCAGCAGCTTGACTAGCGGGCAAGAGACCCAGTACTTC
NA,TRBD2,TRBJ2-7,TRBV5-1,CASSLGLAGDIEQYF,TGCGCCAGCAGCCTCGGACTAGCGGGAGACATCGAGCAGTACTTC
NA,NA,TRBJ2-3,TRBV6-4,CASSDRAGDADTQYF,TGTGCCAGCAGTGACAGGGCCGGGGATGCAGATACGCAGTATTTT
NA,NA,TRBJ2-6,TRBV3-1/TRBV3-2,CASSQSSGANVLTF,TGTGCCAGCAGCCAGAGCTCTGGGGCCAACGTCCTGACTTTC
NA,NA,TRBJ1-1,TRBV30,CAWTSGEHTEAFF,TGTGCCTGGACCTCCGGGGAGCACACTGAAGCTTTCTTT
NA,TRBD2,TRBJ2-3,TRBV3-1/TRBV3-2,CASSPQGAGVDRTDTQYF,TGTGCCAGCAGCCCCCAAGGAGCGGGAGTCGATCGGACAGATACGCAGTATTTT
once,TRBD2,TRBJ2-3,TRBV2,CASNLAGGLDTQYF,TGTGCCAGCAATTTGGCGGGAGGGCTGGATACGCAGTATTTT
NA,NA,TRBJ2-7,TRBV24-1,CATSPNPQPGSLVSYEQYF,TGTGCCACCAGTCCTAACCCACAACCCGGGTCCTTGGTCTCCTACGAGCAGTACTTC
NA,NA,TRBJ1-2,TRBV7-6,CASSFRQSYGYTF,TGTGCCAGCAGTTTCAGACAGTCCTATGGCTACACCTTC
NA,TRBD1,TRBJ2-7,TRBV15,CATSRLYGTASYEQYF,TGTGCCACCAGCAGGTTGTACGGGACAGCCTCCTACGAGCAGTACTTC
once,NA,TRBJ1-6,TRBV20-1,CSASEGSARRALHF,TGCAGTGCTAGTGAGGGAAGTGCGAGGAGGGCCCTCCACTTT
few,TRBD1,TRBJ1-3,TRBV6-6,CASRNTGGDGNTIYF,TGTGCCAGCAGAAACACAGGGGGTGACGGAAACACCATATATTTT
NA,NA,TRBJ1-5,TRBV6-5,CASRAPNSNQPQHF,TGTGCCAGCAGGGCCCCGAATAGCAATCAGCCCCAGCATTTT
NA,TRBD1,TRBJ2-1,TRBV3-1/TRBV3-2,CASSPGQGGYNEQFF,TGTGCCAGCAGCCCGGGACAGGGTGGCTACAATGAGCAGTTCTTC
NA,NA,TRBJ2-5,TRBV24-1,CATSDLETQYF,TGTGCCACCAGTGACCTGGAGACCCAGTACTTC
NA,TRBD2,TRBJ2-1,TRBV6-4,CASSVGLAGYDEQFF,TGTGCCAGCAGTGTTGGGCTAGCGGGATACGATGAGCAGTTCTTC
NA,TRBD2,TRBJ2-1,TRBV10-2,CASSVASGRTEQFF,TGCGCCAGCAGTGTGGCTAGCGGGAGGACTGAGCAGTTCTTC
NA,NA,TRBJ2-7,TRBV5-1,CASSLDRGRYEQYF,TGCGCCAGCAGCTTGGATAGGGGCAGGTACGAGCAGTACTTC
NA,NA,TRBJ1-1,TRBV19,CASSLAKNTEAFF,TGTGCCAGTAGCCTGGCCAAGAACACTGAAGCTTTCTTT
NA,TRBD1,TRBJ2-7,TRBV6-5,CASNIQGVVSEQYF,TGTGCCAGCAATATACAGGGGGTCGTGAGCGAGCAGTACTTC
NA,NA,TRBJ1-4,TRBV6-6,CASSYFLEKLFF,TGTGCCAGCAGTTACTTTTTAGAAAAACTGTTTTTT
NA,TRBD1,TRBJ2-7,TRBV5-4,CASSLARQGARSYEQYF,TGTGCCAGCAGCTTGGCGCGACAGGGGGCTAGATCCTACGAGCAGTACTTC
NA,TRBD1,TRBJ2-5,TRBV10-3,CAISEFFGTGDSETQYF,TGTGCCATCAGTGAGTTCTTTGGGACAGGGGATTCAGAGACCCAGTACTTC
NA,NA,TRBJ2-7,TRBV6-6,CASSPMGSNYEQYF,TGTGCCAGCAGTCCCATGGGCAGCAACTACGAGCAGTACTTC
NA,NA,TRBJ1-1,TRBV7-6,CASSLGSGTEAFF,TGTGCCAGCAGCTTAGGGTCCGGCACTGAAGCTTTCTTT
NA,NA,TRBJ2-2,TRBV4-3,CASSQEWGQSTGELFF,TGCGCCAGCAGCCAAGAATGGGGGCAGAGCACCGGGGAGCTGTTTTTT
NA,NA,TRBJ2-3,TRBV28,CASSALRTSTDTQYF,TGTGCCAGCAGTGCCCTTCGGACTAGCACAGATACGCAGTATTTT
NA,TRBD2,TRBJ2-7,TRBV5-1,CASSLGLAANYEQYF,TGCGCCAGCAGCTTAGGACTAGCGGCAAACTACGAGCAGTACTTC
NA,TRBD2,TRBJ2-1,TRBV7-2,CASSAGLAGGPQFF,TGTGCCAGCAGCGCCGGACTAGCGGGAGGGCCTCAGTTCTTC
few,NA,TRBJ1-2,TRBV6-5,CASSRPEQGGYGYTF,TGTGCCAGCAGCCGACCCGAACAGGGAGGGTATGGCTACACCTTC
NA,NA,TRBJ2-2,TRBV6-5,CASRSTGELFF,TGTGCCAGCAGATCGACCGGGGAGCTGTTTTTT
NA,NA,TRBJ1-3,TRBV7-8,CASSAWTAATGGNTIYF,TGTGCCAGCAGCGCCTGGACGGCAGCGACGGGGGGAAACACCATATATTTT
NA,TRBD2,TRBJ2-1,TRBV19,CASSLRTSGSIDNEQFF,TGTGCCAGTAGTCTCCGGACTAGCGGGAGTATCGACAATGAGCAGTTCTTC
NA,TRBD2,TRBJ2-7,TRBV7-9,CASSSRGVDDEQYF,TGTGCCAGCAGCTCCCGGGGGGTGGACGACGAGCAGTACTTC
NA,NA,TRBJ2-7,TRBV7-6,CASSFDTGLTYEQYF,TGTGCCAGCAGCTTTGATACAGGTTTAACCTACGAGCAGTACTTC
once,NA,TRBJ1-1,TRBV18,CASSPLGGRNTEAFF,TGTGCCAGCTCACCTTTGGGGGGGAGGAACACTGAAGCTTTCTTT
NA,NA,TRBJ2-5,TRBV7-6,CASSFLVQETQYF,TGTGCCAGCAGCTTCCTCGTCCAAGAGACCCAGTACTTC
NA,TRBD1,TRBJ1-1,TRBV5-1,CASSWDRTMNTEAFF,TGCGCCAGCAGCTGGGACAGGACCATGAACACTGAAGCTTTCTTT
NA,NA,TRBJ1-2,TRBV5-4,CASSLGQQSNYGYTF,TGTGCCAGCAGCTTGGGACAGCAGTCGAACTATGGCTACACCTTC
few,NA,TRBJ1-1,TRBV5-1,CASSLGDPGDTEAFF,TGCGCCAGCAGCTTGGGGGATCCAGGGGATACTGAAGCTTTCTTT
once,NA,TRBJ1-5,TRBV6-6,CASRTPSNQPQHF,TGTGCCAGCCGGACACCTAGCAATCAGCCCCAGCATTTT
NA,TRBD1,TRBJ2-7,TRBV7-9,CASSLAGQDPYEQYF,TGTGCCAGCAGCTTAGCGGGACAGGACCCCTACGAGCAGTACTTC
once,TRBD1,TRBJ2-7,TRBV12-3/TRBV12-4,CATGTGNIYEQYF,TGTGCCACGGGGACAGGAAACATCTACGAGCAGTACTTC
NA,NA,TRBJ1-2,TRBV2,CASSDDKNYGYTF,TGTGCCAGCAGCGATGACAAGAACTATGGCTACACCTTC
NA,NA,TRBJ2-1,TRBV5-5,CASSLIQARSSYNEQFF,TGTGCCAGCAGCTTGATCCAGGCCAGAAGCTCCTACAATGAGCAGTTCTTC
NA,TRBD2,TRBJ2-7,TRBV11-2,CASSSRLAGGPMYEQYF,TGTGCCAGCAGCTCCAGACTAGCGGGAGGGCCAATGTACGAGCAGTACTTC
NA,NA,TRBJ2-1,TRBV10-3,CAISYSDIYNEQFF,TGTGCCATCAGTTATAGCGATATTTACAATGAGCAGTTCTTC
NA,TRBD1,TRBJ1-1,TRBV5-1,CASSVGQSNTEAFF,TGCGCCAGCAGCGTGGGACAGAGTAACACTGAAGCTTTCTTT
NA,NA,TRBJ1-1,TRBV7-9,CASSLADKTAFF,TGTGCCAGCAGCTTAGCAGACAAAACAGCTTTCTTT
once,TRBD1,TRBJ1-2,TRBV29-1,CSAGTGGTRGYTF,TGCAGCGCCGGAACAGGGGGAACTCGGGGCTACACCTTC
NA,NA,TRBJ1-3,TRBV7-3,CASSQGSSSGNTIYF,TGTGCCAGCAGCCAGGGGTCCTCCTCTGGAAACACCATATATTTT
NA,NA,TRBJ1-1,TRBV28,CASRSRILNTEAFF,TGTGCCAGCAGAAGCAGGATATTGAACACTGAAGCTTTCTTT
many,TRBD2,TRBJ2-1,TRBV4-1,CASSQAGLAGSFYNEQFF,TGCGCCAGCAGCCAGGCCGGACTAGCGGGAAGCTTCTACAATGAGCAGTTCTTC